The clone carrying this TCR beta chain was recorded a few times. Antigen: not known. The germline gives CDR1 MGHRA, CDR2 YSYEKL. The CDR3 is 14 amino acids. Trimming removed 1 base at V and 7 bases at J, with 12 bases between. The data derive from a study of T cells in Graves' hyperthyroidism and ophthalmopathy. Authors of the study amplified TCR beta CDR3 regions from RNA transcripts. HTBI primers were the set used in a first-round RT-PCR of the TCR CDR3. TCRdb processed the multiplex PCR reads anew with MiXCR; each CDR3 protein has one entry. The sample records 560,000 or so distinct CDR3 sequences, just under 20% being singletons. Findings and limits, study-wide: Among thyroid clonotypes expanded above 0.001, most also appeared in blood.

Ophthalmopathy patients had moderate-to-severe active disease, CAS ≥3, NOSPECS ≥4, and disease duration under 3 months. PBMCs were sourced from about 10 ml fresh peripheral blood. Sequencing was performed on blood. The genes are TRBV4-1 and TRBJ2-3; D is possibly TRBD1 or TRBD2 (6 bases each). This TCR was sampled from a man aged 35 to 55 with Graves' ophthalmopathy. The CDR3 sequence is CASSQVSGGHTQYF. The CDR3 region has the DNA TGCGCCAGCAGCCAAGTTTCTGGGGGGCATACGCAGTATTTT.